The 30 T cell receptor beta chains below come from one sample, sequenced in a study of graft-versus-host responses after intestinal transplantation. The protocol was immunoSEQ multiplex PCR, while the TCRdb copy is restricted to in-frame clones and leaves out a portion. The sample lists fewer than 20,000 clones; approximately 30% were seen once. The starting material was alloreactive CD4+ T cells from a mixed lymphocyte reaction culture, obtained before intestinal transplant. Regarding subset: CFSE-low proliferating T cells sorted from roughly six-day pre-transplant mixed lymphocyte reaction (GvH or HvG direction). The source is a human patient who received an intestinal transplant.

The V and J genes are TRBV23-1 and TRBJ2-5; 7 bases fit TRBD1. Gene TRBJ2-7 matches the end of the DNA better, so the J call may be wrong. TRBV23-1 qualifies as an ORF whose function is uncertain. CDR3 length equals 15 residues. The CDR3 region has the DNA TGCGCCAGCAGTCACGGACAGGTTTCCTTCTACGAGCAGTACTTC. This encodes CASSHGQVSFYEQYF.

This clone is medium-sized within its sample. This chain uses TRBV19 with TRBJ1-4; D is unresolved. Germline V gene lookup returns CDR1 LNHDA and CDR2 SQIVND (reference sequence). V lost 4 bases and J 4 bases, leaving 13 bases between the germline ends. The CDR3 consists of 15 residues. CDR3 protein: CASSTRGLDNEKLFF. Written as DNA, the CDR3 is TGTGCCAGTAGTACCCGCGGGCTGGATAATGAAAAACTGTTTTTT.

This rearrangement joins TRBV18 to TRBJ1-2; TRBD1 matches at 7 bases. This CDR3 has 14 amino acids. Germline values: CDR1 KGHSH, CDR2 LQKENI. After removal of 3 bases from V and 3 bases from J, the junction contained 4 bases not matched to a gene. This chain's CDR3 is CASSPRGQYYGYTF. The DNA of the CDR3 is TGTGCCAGCTCACCCAGGGGACAGTACTATGGCTACACCTTC.

The rearrangement joins TRBV7-9 to TRBJ1-5; D unclear. The germline V gene has CDR1 SEHNR and CDR2 FQNEAQ (reference sequence). V was trimmed by 4 bases and J by 6 bases, leaving 7 bases between them. This CDR3 region has 12 residues. The CDR3 spells CASSSTGQPQHF. CDR3 coding DNA: TGTGCCAGCAGCTCTACGGGTCAGCCCCAGCATTTT.

This chain joins TRBV27 and TRBJ1-3; no reliable D call. The germline gives CDR1 MNHEY, CDR2 SMNVEV (reference sequence). V was clipped by 3 bases and J by 0 bases, with 15 bases between them. CDR3 length: 17 residues. CDR3 region: CASSFSGSLSSGNTIYF. CDR3 in DNA: TGTGCCAGCAGTTTTTCCGGGTCCCTCAGCTCTGGAAACACCATATATTTT.

This clone occurred once. The junction shows a germline mismatch at one end, possibly a read error. This sample includes further DNA sequences coding for the same CDR3. The chain employs TRBV6-6 and TRBJ1-3; no reliable D call. In germline, CDR1 is MNHNY, CDR2 SVGAGI (reference sequence). This CDR3 is built from 16 residues. DNA for the CDR3: TGCGCCAGCAGTTACCGGTCCTCTTTTTCCGGAAACACCATATATTTT. Its translation is CASSYRSSFSGNTIYF.

V usage is TRBV4-1 and J usage is TRBJ2-6; the D is unclear. Germline V gene sequence: CDR1 MGHRA, CDR2 YSYEKL. The CDR3 has 13 amino acids. Trimming left V 3 bases short and J 2 bases short, with 2 bases between. The CDR3 DNA reads as TGCGCCAGCAGCCATACTGGGGCCAACGTCCTGACTTTC. The encoded protein is CASSHTGANVLTF.

The rearrangement uses TRBV5-1 and TRBJ1-6; D gene uncertain. The CDR3 sequence is 15 residues long. V lost 0 bases and J 10 bases, leaving 14 bases between the germline ends. Germline CDR1 reads SGHRS; CDR2 reads YFSETQ. The CDR3 is CASSLAGLLDSPLHF. DNA of the CDR3: TGCGCCAGCAGCTTGGCCGGACTGCTTGACTCACCCCTCCACTTT.

This chain joins TRBV6-6 and TRBJ1-4, with D uncertain. The V and J ends lost 6 bases and 3 bases respectively, with 8 bases between them. Germline values: CDR1 MNHNY, CDR2 SVGAGI (reference sequence). The CDR3 is 13 residues long. DNA of the CDR3: TGTGCCAGCAGGAGGAGTCCTAATGAAAAACTGTTTTTT. Translation gives CASRRSPNEKLFF.

The chain uses TRBV4-3 and TRBJ1-5; D gene unclear. The germline CDR1 and CDR2 sequences are LGHNA and YSLEER. V shed 0 bases and J shed 2 bases, with 11 bases lying between them. The CDR3 covers 16 residues. DNA for the CDR3: TGCGCCAGCAGCCAAGAAAAGTATAGGGGCAATCAGCCCCAGCATTTT. Translation: CASSQEKYRGNQPQHF.

This chain joins TRBV27 and TRBJ1-5; 7 nucleotides match TRBD1. V shed 3 bases and J 4 bases; nucleotides not matched to a gene: 9. This CDR3 is 16 amino acids long. Per the germline V gene, CDR1 is MNHEY and CDR2 is SMNVEV (reference sequence). The CDR3 loop is CASSLTTQGGNQPQHF. The DNA of the CDR3 is TGTGCCAGCAGTTTGACCACTCAGGGGGGGAATCAGCCCCAGCATTTT.

The rearrangement joins TRBV2 to TRBJ2-7, with 11 bases fitting TRBD2. Per germline, CDR1 SNHLY and CDR2 FYNNEI. V gave up 5 bases and J gave up 3 bases; unmatched junction bases: 6. This CDR3 is 15 amino acids long. CDR3 nucleotides: TGTGCCAGCAGTCAGCGACTAGCGGGGTTCTACGAGCAGTACTTC. This sequence encodes CASSQRLAGFYEQYF.

The chain is built from TRBV19 and TRBJ2-2; TRBD2 matches at 10 bases. The CDR3 covers 17 residues. V lost 10 bases and J lost 1; bases outside the gene matches: 12. In germline, CDR1 is LNHDA, CDR2 SQIVND (reference sequence). The CDR3 here is CATRRELAGGNTGELFF. As DNA, the CDR3 is TGTGCCACCCGGCGGGAATTAGCGGGAGGGAACACCGGGGAGCTGTTTTTT.

This clone came up a few times. This chain connects TRBV29-1 to TRBJ1-2, with TRBD1 matching over 10 bases. The CDR3 is 14 residues long. V was pared by 4 bases and J by 5 bases, with 7 bases of the junction left unmatched. Germline CDR1 reads SQVTM; CDR2 reads ANQGSEA. CDR3: CSVGRDRGSYGYTF. The DNA of the CDR3 is TGCAGCGTTGGCAGGGACAGGGGTTCTTATGGCTACACCTTC.

The chain uses TRBV20-1 and TRBJ2-7; 7 nucleotides line up with TRBD1. The V gene's germline CDR1 is DFQATT and CDR2 SNEGSKA (reference sequence). CDR3 length equals 11 residues. V lost 5 bases, J lost 5 bases, and 3 bases stayed unmatched. CDR3 residues: CSAYRGNEQYF. As DNA, the CDR3 is TGCAGTGCTTACAGGGGAAACGAGCAGTACTTC.

This clone turned up a few times. The CDR3 is CASRSTGTGYYEQYF. CDR3 nucleotides: TGTGCCAGCAGATCGACCGGGACAGGATACTACGAGCAGTACTTC. The rearrangement joins TRBV11-2 to TRBJ2-7; 8 nucleotides line up with TRBD1. This CDR3 is 15 amino acids long. The V gene end was trimmed by 6 bases and the J gene end by 3 bases; junction bases not matched to a gene: 10. The germline V gene has CDR1 SGHAT and CDR2 FQNNGV.

The gene calls are TRBV7-9 and TRBJ2-7; 9 bases match TRBD2. The CDR3 contains 15 residues. The ends lost 1 base at V and 3 bases at J; junction bases unmatched: 4. CDR1 SEHNR and CDR2 FQNEAQ come from the germline V gene (reference sequence). As DNA, the CDR3 is TGTGCCAGCAGCTTAGGCGGGGGGGCTCTCTACGAGCAGTACTTC. This codes for CASSLGGGALYEQYF.

This chain connects TRBV7-6 to TRBJ1-3; D call uncertain. V was cut by 2 bases and J by 1 base, with 15 bases left in between. The CDR3 covers 17 residues. Per the germline V gene, CDR1 is SGHVS and CDR2 is FNYEAQ. CDR3: CASSLNQVSLSGNTIYF. CDR3 coding DNA: TGTGCCAGCAGCTTAAATCAGGTTTCCCTTTCTGGAAACACCATATATTTT.

V usage is TRBV2 and J usage is TRBJ2-5, with 11 positions matching TRBD2. The tail of the sequence fits TRBJ2-7 better, so the J call may be wrong. This CDR3 is 15 amino acids long. CDR1 is SNHLY, CDR2 FYNNEI, per germline. CDR3: CASSQRLAGFYEQYF. The CDR3 nucleotides read TGTGCCAGCAGTCAGCGACTAGCGGGGTTCTACGAGCAGTACTTC.

About this clone: An end of the junction differs from the germline gene, which may be a read error. This sequence joins TRBV30 and TRBJ2-5; TRBD2 aligns across 10 bases. Germline V gene data show CDR1 as GTSNPN and CDR2 as SVGIG (reference sequence). The CDR3 contains 15 residues. As DNA, the CDR3 is TGTGCCGGGAGCGGGGGGGGCGCGGGGCAAGAGACCCTGTACTTC. Amino acid sequence: CAGSGGGAGQETLYF.

This chain joins TRBV7-2 and TRBJ1-6; D is ambiguous. V was trimmed by 2 bases and J by 1 base, leaving 9 bases between them. This CDR3 contains 16 residues. Germline values: CDR1 SGHTA, CDR2 FQGNSA. This CDR3 is CASSLTRGSYNSPLHF. The CDR3 nucleotides read TGTGCCAGCAGCTTAACGCGCGGGTCCTATAATTCACCCCTCCACTTT.

A few counts support this clone. V is TRBV5-1 and J is TRBJ1-6; D is perhaps TRBD1 (6 bases). CDR1 and CDR2 (germline): SGHRS, YFSETQ. V was trimmed by 0 bases and J by 5 bases, leaving 12 bases between them. This CDR3 has 16 amino acids. The CDR3 sequence is CASSLAPGHNNSPLHF. DNA of the CDR3: TGCGCCAGCAGCTTGGCACCGGGACACAATAATTCACCCCTCCACTTT.

This clone was seen a handful of times. Possible read error: a much larger clone is one base away. The rearrangement links TRBV4-2 to TRBJ1-5; TRBD1 agrees at 7 bases. The V and J ends lost 5 bases and 2 bases, in that order; junction bases with no gene match: 9. Germline CDR1 is LGHNA and CDR2 is YNFKEQ. The CDR3 covers 16 residues. The CDR3 sequence: CASSTGTARGNQPQHF. The CDR3 coding sequence is TGTGCCAGCAGCACTGGGACAGCGAGGGGCAATCAGCCCCAGCATTTT.

The gene calls are TRBV27 and TRBJ2-1; 8 positions match TRBD2. This CDR3 has 14 residues. The germline V gene has CDR1 MNHEY and CDR2 SMNVEV (reference sequence). With 6 bases clipped from V and 0 bases from J, the junction kept 1 base outside the gene matches. Here the CDR3 DNA reads TGTGCCAGCAGAGGGACTAGCTCCTACAATGAGCAGTTCTTC. Amino acids: CASRGTSSYNEQFF.

In its sample, this clone is large. V usage is TRBV5-1 and J usage is TRBJ1-6, with TRBD1 matching over 10 bases. The V gene end was trimmed by 5 bases and the J gene end by 6 bases; junction bases not matched to a gene: 5. Per the germline V gene, CDR1 is SGHRS and CDR2 is YFSETQ. The CDR3 extends over 15 amino acids. The CDR3 loop is CASRGGQGRNSPLHF. The CDR3 DNA reads TGCGCCAGCAGAGGGGGACAGGGGCGTAATTCACCCCTCCACTTT.

The sample holds a few counts of this clone. The rearrangement uses TRBV5-5 and TRBJ2-5; weak D call: TRBD2 (5 bases). Trimming removed 4 bases at V and 1 base at J, with 11 bases between. CDR3 length equals 14 residues. Per germline, CDR1 SGHKS and CDR2 YYEKEE (reference sequence). CDR3: CASSGLLGQETQYF. As DNA, the CDR3 is TGTGCCAGCAGCGGACTCCTCGGCCAAGAGACCCAGTACTTC.

The V and J genes are TRBV4-1 and TRBJ1-5, with a weak D call TRBD1 (6 bases). The germline V gene encodes CDR1 MGHRA and CDR2 YSYEKL. The CDR3 has 15 residues. V was clipped by 0 bases and J by 1 base, with 7 bases between them. CDR3 sequence reads: CASSQDGQSNQPQHF. DNA of the CDR3: TGCGCCAGCAGCCAAGATGGACAGAGCAATCAGCCCCAGCATTTT.

The gene calls are TRBV11-3 and TRBJ2-3; D unresolved. CDR3 length: 13 amino acids. Trimming removed 1 base from V and 4 bases from J, with 6 bases in between. Germline-derived CDR1 and CDR2 are SGHNT and YENEEA. The CDR3 region has the DNA TGTGCCAGCAGCTTAGTTGGGCCAGATACGCAGTATTTT. Amino acids: CASSLVGPDTQYF.

Within the sample, this clone is medium-sized. This chain joins TRBV5-1 and TRBJ1-3; a possible D gene is TRBD1 (5 bases). V lost 1 base and J lost 4, with 15 bases in between. The CDR3 runs 16 residues. Germline V gives CDR1 SGHRS, CDR2 YFSETQ. The CDR3: CASSLSYRNEGNTIYF. In DNA form, the CDR3 reads TGCGCCAGCAGCTTGAGTTACAGGAATGAAGGAAACACCATATATTTT.

The chain combines TRBV7-2 with TRBJ2-7; 8 nucleotides align to TRBD1. With 3 bases clipped from V and 7 bases from J, the junction kept 8 bases outside the gene matches. Germline assignment: CDR1 SGHTA and CDR2 FQGNSA. The CDR3 contains 14 residues. The CDR3 sequence is CASSFRQGAGEQYF. The CDR3 DNA is TGTGCCAGCAGCTTTAGGCAGGGGGCAGGGGAGCAGTACTTC.